This T cell receptor (beta chain) appears in the sequencing data of a study of T-cell memory formation after mild COVID-19. This clonotype was seen more than once but under ten times. Its cognate antigen is unknown. Study-level points and caveats: For contracting clones, CD4+ ones sat mainly in CM and EM, CD8+ in EMRA.

CDR3 length: 17 residues. The V and J ends lost 3 bases and 1 base respectively, with 15 bases between them. The germline V gene has CDR1 SGHTA and CDR2 FQGTGA. In TCRdb, the 5' RACE reads were re-called with MiXCR into one record per CDR3 protein. Of hundreds of thousands of distinct CDR3 sequences listed, roughly a quarter are singletons. This chain uses TRBV7-3 with TRBJ2-2, with D possibly being TRBD2 (6 bases). The TCR originated in an adult woman who had mild COVID-19 (a few samples of this study predate the infection). Cell type and time point are not known. Sequencing was performed on PBMCs or a T cell subset sorted from them (not recorded which). The CDR3 sequence: CASSLSIGAGNTGELFF. For the CDR3, the DNA is TGTGCCAGCAGCTTGTCGATCGGAGCGGGGAACACCGGGGAGCTGTTTTTT.